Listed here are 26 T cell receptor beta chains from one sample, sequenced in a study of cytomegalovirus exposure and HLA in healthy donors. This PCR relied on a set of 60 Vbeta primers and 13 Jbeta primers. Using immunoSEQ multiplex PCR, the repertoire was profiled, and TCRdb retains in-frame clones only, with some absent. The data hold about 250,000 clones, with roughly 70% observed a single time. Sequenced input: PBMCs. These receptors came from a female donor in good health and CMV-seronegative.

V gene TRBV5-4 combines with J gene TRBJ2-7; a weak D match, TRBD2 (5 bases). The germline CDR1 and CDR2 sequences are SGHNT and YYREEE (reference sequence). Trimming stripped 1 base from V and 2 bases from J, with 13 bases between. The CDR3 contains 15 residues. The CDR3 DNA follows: TGTGCCAGCAGCTTGAGCCCGCTCGGGGCCTACGAGCAGTACTTC. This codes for CASSLSPLGAYEQYF.

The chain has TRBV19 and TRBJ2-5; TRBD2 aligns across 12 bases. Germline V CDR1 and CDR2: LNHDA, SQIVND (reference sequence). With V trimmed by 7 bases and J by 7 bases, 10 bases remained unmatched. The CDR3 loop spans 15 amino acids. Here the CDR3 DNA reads TGTGCCAGTACCCCGACTAGCGGGAGTATTGGGACCCAGTACTTC. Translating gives CASTPTSGSIGTQYF.

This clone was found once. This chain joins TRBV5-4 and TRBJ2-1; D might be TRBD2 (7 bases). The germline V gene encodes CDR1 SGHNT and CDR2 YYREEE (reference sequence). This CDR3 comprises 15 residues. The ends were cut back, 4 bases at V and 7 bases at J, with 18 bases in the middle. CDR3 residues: CASSKQREGGNEQFF. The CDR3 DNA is TGTGCCAGCAGCAAACAGCGGGAAGGGGGGAATGAGCAGTTCTTC.

The CDR3 DNA follows: TGCGCCAGCAGCTTGGAGGGGTCACTAATTGGCTACACCTTC. Translated: CASSLEGSLIGYTF. V and J are TRBV5-1 and TRBJ1-2; D is perhaps TRBD1 (5 bases). Trimming took off 0 bases at V and 7 bases at J, with 13 bases between the two ends. The CDR3 consists of 14 residues. CDR1 and CDR2 (germline): SGHRS, YFSETQ.

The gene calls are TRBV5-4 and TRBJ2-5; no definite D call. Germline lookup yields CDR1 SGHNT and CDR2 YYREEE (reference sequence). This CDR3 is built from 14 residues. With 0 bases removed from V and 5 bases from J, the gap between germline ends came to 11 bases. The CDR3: CASSLERVIETQYF. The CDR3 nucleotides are TGTGCCAGCAGCTTGGAGCGAGTAATCGAGACCCAGTACTTC.

This chain's CDR3 is CASSPRGTGDYGYTF. The CDR3 DNA reads TGTGCCAGCTCACCACGCGGCACAGGGGACTATGGCTACACCTTC. The J gene is TRBJ1-2, the V gene TRBV18; TRBD1 aligns across 7 bases. There are 15 residues in the CDR3. The germline gives CDR1 KGHSH, CDR2 LQKENI. V lost 1 base, J lost 3 bases, and 5 bases stayed unmatched.

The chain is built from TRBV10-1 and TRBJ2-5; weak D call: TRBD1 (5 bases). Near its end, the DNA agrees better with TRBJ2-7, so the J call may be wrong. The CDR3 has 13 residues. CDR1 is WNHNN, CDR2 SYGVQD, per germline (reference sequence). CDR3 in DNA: TGCGCCAGCAGCGTTTCAGGGTCCTACGAGCAGTACTTC. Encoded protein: CASSVSGSYEQYF.

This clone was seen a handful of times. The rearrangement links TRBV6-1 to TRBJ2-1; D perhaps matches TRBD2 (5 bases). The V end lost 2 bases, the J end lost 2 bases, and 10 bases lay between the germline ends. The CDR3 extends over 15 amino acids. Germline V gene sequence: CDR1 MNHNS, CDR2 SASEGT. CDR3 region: CASSESEGPYNEQFF. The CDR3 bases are TGTGCCAGCAGTGAAAGTGAGGGCCCCTACAATGAGCAGTTCTTC.

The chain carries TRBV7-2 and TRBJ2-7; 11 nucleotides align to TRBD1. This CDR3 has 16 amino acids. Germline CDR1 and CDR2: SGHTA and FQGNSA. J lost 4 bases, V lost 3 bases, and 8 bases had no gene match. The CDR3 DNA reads TGTGCCAGCAGCTTCGGGGCTGGGACAGGGGGATACGAGCAGTACTTC. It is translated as CASSFGAGTGGYEQYF.

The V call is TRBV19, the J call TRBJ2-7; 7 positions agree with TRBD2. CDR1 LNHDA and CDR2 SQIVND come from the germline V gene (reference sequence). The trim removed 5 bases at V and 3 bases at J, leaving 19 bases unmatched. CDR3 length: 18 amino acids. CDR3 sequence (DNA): TGTGCCAGTAGTGCCGCTAGCGGATCGCTCGGGAATCGCTACGAGCAGTACTTC. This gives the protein CASSAASGSLGNRYEQYF.

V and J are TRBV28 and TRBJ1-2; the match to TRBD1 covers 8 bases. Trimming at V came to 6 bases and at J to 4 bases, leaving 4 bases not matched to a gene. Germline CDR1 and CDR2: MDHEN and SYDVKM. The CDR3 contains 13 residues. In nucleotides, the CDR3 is TGTGCCAGCAGGTCAGGGGGCCCCTATGGCTACACCTTC. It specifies CASRSGGPYGYTF.

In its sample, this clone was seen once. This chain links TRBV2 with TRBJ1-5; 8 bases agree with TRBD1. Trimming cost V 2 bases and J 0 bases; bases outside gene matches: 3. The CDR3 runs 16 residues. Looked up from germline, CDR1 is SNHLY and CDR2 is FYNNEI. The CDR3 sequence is CASSENRGGSNQPQHF. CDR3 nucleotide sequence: TGTGCCAGCAGTGAAAACAGGGGGGGTAGCAATCAGCCCCAGCATTTT. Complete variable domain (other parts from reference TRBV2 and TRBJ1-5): EPEVTQTPSHQVTQMGQEVILRCVPISNHLYFYWYRQILGQKVEFLVSFYNNEISEKSEIFDDQFSVERPDGSNFTLKIRSTKLEDSAMYFCASSENRGGSNQPQHFGDGTRLSIL.

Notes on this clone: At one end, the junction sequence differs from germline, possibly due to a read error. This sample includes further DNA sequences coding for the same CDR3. The DNA for the CDR3 is TGTGCCAGCAGCCTAGCGGGAGGCACCGGGGAGCTGTTTTTT. The encoded protein is CASSLAGGTGELFF. The gene calls are TRBV7-9 and TRBJ2-2, with 11 positions matching TRBD2. Germline V gene sequence: CDR1 SEHNR, CDR2 FQNEAQ (reference sequence). The CDR3 has 14 amino acids.

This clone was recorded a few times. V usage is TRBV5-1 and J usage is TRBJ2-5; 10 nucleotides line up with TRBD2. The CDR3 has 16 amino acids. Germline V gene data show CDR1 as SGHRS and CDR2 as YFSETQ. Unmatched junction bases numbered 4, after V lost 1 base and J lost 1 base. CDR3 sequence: CASSLRLAGAQETQYF. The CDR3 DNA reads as TGCGCCAGCAGCTTGAGGCTAGCGGGAGCCCAAGAGACCCAGTACTTC. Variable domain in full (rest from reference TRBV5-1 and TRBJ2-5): KAGVTQTPRYLIKTRGQQVTLSCSPISGHRSVSWYQQTPGQGLQFLFEYFSETQRNKGNFPGRFSGRQFSNSRSEMNVSTLELGDSALYLCASSLRLAGAQETQYFGPGTRLLVL.

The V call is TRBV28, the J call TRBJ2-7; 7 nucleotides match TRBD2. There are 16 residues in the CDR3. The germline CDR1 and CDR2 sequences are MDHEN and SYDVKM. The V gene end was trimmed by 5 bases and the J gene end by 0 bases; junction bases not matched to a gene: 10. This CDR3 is CASSPLGGTISYEQYF. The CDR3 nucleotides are TGTGCCAGCAGTCCCCTGGGGGGGACTATCTCCTACGAGCAGTACTTC.

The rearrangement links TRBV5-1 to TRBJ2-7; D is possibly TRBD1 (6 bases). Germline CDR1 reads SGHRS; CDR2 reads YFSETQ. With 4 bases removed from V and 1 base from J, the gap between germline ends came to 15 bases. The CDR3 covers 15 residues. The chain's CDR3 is CASSPDRLFSYEQYF. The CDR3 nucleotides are TGCGCCAGCAGCCCCGACAGGTTGTTTTCCTACGAGCAGTACTTC.

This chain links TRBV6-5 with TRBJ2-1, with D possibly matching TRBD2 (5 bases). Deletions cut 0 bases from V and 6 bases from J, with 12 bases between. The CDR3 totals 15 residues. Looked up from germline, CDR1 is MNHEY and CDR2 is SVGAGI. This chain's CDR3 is CASSYSGYGGNEQFF. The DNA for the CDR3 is TGTGCCAGCAGTTACTCGGGGTACGGAGGCAATGAGCAGTTCTTC.

The CDR3 protein is CASRASDNTGELFF. As DNA, the CDR3 is TGTGCCAGCAGAGCCAGCGACAACACCGGGGAGCTGTTTTTT. The chain is built from TRBV7-9 and TRBJ2-2, with D unclear. CDR3 length: 14 residues. V lost 6 bases to trimming and J lost 2 bases, with 10 bases between them. Germline V lookup: CDR1 SEHNR, CDR2 FQNEAQ (reference sequence).

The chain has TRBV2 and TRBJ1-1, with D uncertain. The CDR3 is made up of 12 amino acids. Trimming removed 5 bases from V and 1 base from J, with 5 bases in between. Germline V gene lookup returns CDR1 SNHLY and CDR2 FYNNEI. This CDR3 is CASSSENTEAFF. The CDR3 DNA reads TGTGCCAGCAGTTCAGAGAACACTGAAGCTTTCTTT.

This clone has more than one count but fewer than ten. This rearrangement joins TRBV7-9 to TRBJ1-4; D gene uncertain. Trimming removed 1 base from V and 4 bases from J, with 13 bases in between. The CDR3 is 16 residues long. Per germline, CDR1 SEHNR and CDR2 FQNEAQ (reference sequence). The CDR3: CASSLGTAPLNEKLFF. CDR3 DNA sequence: TGTGCCAGCAGCTTAGGAACTGCTCCACTTAATGAAAAACTGTTTTTT.

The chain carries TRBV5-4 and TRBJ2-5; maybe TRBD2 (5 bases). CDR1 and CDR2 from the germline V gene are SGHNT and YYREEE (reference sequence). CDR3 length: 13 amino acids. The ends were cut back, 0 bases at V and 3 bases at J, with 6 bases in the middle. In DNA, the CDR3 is TGTGCCAGCAGCTTGGGAGGGAAAGAGACCCAGTACTTC. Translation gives CASSLGGKETQYF.

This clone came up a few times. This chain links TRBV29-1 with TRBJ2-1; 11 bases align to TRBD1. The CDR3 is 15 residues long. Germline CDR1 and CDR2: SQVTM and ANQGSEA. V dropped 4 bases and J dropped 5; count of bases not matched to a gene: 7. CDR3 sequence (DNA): TGCAGCGTTGCAATTGGACAGGGGGCCGACAATGAGCAGTTCTTC. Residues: CSVAIGQGADNEQFF.

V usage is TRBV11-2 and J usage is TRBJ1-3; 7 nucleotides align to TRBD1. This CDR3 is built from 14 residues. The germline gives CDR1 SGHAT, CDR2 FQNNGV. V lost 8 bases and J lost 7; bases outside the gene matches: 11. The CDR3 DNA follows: TGTGCCAGCGGCCTGTACAGGGGCTCCAACACCATATATTTT. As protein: CASGLYRGSNTIYF.

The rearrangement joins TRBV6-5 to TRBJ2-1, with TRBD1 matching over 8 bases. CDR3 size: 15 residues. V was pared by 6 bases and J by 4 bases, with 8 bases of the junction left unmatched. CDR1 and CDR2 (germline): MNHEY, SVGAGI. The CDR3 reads CASRAGGAGYNEQFF. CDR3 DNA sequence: TGTGCCAGCAGGGCAGGGGGCGCGGGATACAATGAGCAGTTCTTC.

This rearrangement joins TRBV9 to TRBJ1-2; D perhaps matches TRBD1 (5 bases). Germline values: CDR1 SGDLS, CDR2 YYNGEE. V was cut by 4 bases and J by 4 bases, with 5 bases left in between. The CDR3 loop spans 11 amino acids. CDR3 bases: TGTGCCAGCAGCACAGGCTATGGCTACACCTTC. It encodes CASSTGYGYTF.

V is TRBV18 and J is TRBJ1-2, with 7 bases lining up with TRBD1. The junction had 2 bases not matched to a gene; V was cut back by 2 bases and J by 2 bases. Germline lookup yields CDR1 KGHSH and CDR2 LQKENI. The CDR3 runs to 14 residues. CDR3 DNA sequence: TGTGCCAGCTCACCAGTAGGGGGCAACTATGGCTACACCTTC. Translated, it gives CASSPVGGNYGYTF.